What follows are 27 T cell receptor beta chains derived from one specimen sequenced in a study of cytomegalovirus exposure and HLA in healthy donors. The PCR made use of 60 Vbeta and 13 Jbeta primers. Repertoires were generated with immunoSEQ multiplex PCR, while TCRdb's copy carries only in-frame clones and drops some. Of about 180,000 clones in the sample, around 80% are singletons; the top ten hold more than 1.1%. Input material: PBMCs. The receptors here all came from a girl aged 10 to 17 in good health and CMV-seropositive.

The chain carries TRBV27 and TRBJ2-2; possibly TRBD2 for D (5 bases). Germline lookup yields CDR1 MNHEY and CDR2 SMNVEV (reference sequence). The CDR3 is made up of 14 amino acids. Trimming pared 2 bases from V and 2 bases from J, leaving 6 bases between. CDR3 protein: CASSLAGNTGELFF. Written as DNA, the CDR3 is TGTGCCAGCAGTTTAGCGGGCAACACCGGGGAGCTGTTTTTT.

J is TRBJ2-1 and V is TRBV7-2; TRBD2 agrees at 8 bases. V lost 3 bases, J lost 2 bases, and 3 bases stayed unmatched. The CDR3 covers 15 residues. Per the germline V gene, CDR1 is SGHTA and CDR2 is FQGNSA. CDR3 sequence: CASSFTSGPYNEQFF. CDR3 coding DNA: TGTGCCAGCAGCTTTACTAGCGGTCCCTACAATGAGCAGTTCTTC.

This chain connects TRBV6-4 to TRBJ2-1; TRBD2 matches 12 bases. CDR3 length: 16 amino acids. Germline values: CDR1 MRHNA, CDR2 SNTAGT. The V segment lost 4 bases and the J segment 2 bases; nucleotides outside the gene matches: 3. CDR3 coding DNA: TGTGCCAGCAGTGGACTAGCGGGAGTAGCCTACAATGAGCAGTTCTTC. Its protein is CASSGLAGVAYNEQFF.

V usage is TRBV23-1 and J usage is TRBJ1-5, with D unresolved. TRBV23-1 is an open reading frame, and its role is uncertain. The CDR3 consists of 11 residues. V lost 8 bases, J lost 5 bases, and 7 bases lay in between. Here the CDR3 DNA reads TGCGCCAGCGCGCCCTATCAGCCCCAGCATTTT. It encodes CASAPYQPQHF.

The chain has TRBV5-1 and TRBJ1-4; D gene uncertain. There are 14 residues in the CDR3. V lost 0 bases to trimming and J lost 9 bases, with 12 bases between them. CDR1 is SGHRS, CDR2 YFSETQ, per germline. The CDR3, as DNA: TGCGCCAGCAGCTTGGAAGACGGGAGTCAAAAACTGTTTTTT. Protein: CASSLEDGSQKLFF.

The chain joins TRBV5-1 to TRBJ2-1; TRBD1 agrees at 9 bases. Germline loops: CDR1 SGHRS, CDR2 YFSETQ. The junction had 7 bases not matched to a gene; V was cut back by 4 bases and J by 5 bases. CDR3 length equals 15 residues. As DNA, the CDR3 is TGCGCCAGCAGCCCCGGACAGGGGAGCGACAATGAGCAGTTCTTC. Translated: CASSPGQGSDNEQFF.

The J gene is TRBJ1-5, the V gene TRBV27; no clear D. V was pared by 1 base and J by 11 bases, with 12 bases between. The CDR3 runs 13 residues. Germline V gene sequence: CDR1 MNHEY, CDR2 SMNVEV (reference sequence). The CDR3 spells CASSLYWGEAQHF. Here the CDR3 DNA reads TGTGCCAGCAGTTTATATTGGGGAGAGGCCCAGCATTTT.

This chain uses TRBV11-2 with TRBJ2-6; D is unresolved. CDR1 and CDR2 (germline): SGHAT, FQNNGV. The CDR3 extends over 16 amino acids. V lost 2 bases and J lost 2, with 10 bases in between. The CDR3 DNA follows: TGTGCCAGCAGCTTAATTATCCAGGCTGGGGCCAACGTCCTGACTTTC. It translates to CASSLIIQAGANVLTF.

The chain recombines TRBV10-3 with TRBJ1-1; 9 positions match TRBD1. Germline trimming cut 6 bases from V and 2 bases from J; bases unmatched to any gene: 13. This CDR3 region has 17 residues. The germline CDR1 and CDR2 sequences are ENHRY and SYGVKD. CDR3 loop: CAIRSNRDRALNTEAFF. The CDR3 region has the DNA TGTGCCATCAGAAGCAACCGGGACAGGGCTTTAAACACTGAAGCTTTCTTT.

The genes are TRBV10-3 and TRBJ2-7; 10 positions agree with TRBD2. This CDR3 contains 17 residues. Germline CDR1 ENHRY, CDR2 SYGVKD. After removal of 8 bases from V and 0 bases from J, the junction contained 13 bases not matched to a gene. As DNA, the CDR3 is TGTGCCATCGAGGGGGCTAGCGGGAGTGGTAGCTCCTACGAGCAGTACTTC. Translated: CAIEGASGSGSSYEQYF.

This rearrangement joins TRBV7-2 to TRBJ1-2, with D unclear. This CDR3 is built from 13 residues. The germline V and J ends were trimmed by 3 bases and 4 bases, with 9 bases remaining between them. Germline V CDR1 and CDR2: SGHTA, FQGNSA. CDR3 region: CASSFDGGYGYTF. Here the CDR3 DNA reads TGTGCCAGCAGCTTTGATGGAGGCTATGGCTACACCTTC. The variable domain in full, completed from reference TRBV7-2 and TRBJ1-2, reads GAGVSQSPSNKVTEKGKDVELRCDPISGHTALYWYRQSLGQGLEFLIYFQGNSAPDKSGLPSDRFSAERTGGSVSTLTIQRTQQEDSAVYLCASSFDGGYGYTFGSGTRLTVV.

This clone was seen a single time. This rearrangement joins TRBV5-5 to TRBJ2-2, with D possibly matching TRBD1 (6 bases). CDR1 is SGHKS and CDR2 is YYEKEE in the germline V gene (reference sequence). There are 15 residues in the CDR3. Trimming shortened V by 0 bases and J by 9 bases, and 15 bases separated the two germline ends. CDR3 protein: CASSLEGEPERELFF. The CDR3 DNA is TGTGCCAGCAGCTTGGAGGGGGAGCCCGAAAGGGAGCTGTTTTTT.

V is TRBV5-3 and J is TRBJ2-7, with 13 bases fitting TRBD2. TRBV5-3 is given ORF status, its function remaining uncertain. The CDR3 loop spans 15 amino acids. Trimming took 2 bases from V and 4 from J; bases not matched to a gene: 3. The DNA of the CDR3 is TGTGCCAGAAGCTTCCGACTAGCGGGAGGATACGAGCAGTACTTC. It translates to CARSFRLAGGYEQYF.

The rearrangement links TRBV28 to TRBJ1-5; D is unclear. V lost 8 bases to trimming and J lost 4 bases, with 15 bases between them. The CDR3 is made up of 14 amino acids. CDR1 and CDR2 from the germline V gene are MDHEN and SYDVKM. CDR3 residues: CASGEGSGNQPQHF. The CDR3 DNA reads TGTGCCAGCGGGGAGGGTTCGGGAAATCAGCCCCAGCATTTT.

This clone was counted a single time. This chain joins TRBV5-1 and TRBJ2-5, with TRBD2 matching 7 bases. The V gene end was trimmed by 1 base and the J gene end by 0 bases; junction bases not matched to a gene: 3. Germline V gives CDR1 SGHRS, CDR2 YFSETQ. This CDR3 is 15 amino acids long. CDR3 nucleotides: TGCGCCAGCAGCTTGAGGGGAGGGTACCAAGAGACCCAGTACTTC. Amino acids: CASSLRGGYQETQYF.

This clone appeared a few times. In DNA, the CDR3 is TGTGCCAGCAGTGAAGACCGGGACAGGGGGCTTGGGGGCAATCAGCCCCAGCATTTT. Its translation: CASSEDRDRGLGGNQPQHF. The chain has TRBV2 and TRBJ1-5, with 12 bases identical to TRBD1. This CDR3 has 19 residues. The V gene's germline CDR1 is SNHLY and CDR2 FYNNEI. J was trimmed by 2 bases and V by 1 base; bases with no gene match: 9. The complete variable domain, with remaining parts taken from reference TRBV2 and TRBJ1-5, reads EPEVTQTPSHQVTQMGQEVILRCVPISNHLYFYWYRQILGQKVEFLVSFYNNEISEKSEIFDDQFSVERPDGSNFTLKIRSTKLEDSAMYFCASSEDRDRGLGGNQPQHFGDGTRLSIL.

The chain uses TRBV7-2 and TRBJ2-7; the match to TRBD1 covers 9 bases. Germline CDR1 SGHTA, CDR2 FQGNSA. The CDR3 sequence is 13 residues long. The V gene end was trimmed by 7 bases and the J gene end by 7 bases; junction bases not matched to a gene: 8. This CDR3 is CASKETGGWEQYF. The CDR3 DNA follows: TGTGCCAGCAAGGAGACAGGGGGATGGGAGCAGTACTTC.

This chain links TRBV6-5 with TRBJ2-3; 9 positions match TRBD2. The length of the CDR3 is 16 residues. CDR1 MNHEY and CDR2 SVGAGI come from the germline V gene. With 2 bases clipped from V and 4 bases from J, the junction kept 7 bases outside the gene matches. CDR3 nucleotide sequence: TGTGCCAGCAGTTACCTCCCTAGCGGGATTGCAGATACGCAGTATTTT. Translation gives CASSYLPSGIADTQYF.

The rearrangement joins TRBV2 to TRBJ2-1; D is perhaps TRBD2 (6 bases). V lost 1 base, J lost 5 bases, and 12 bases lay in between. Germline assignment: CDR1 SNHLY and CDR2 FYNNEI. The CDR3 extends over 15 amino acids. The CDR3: CASSEGPGVHNEQFF. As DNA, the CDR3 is TGTGCCAGCAGTGAAGGCCCGGGAGTGCACAATGAGCAGTTCTTC.

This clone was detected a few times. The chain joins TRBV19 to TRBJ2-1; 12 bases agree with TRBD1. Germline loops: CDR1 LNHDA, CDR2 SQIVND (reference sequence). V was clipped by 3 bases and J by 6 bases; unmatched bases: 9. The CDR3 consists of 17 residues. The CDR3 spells CASSMTPRDRGRNEQFF. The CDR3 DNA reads TGTGCCAGTAGTATGACCCCCCGGGACAGGGGGCGCAATGAGCAGTTCTTC. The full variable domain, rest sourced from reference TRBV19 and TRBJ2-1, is DGGITQSPKYLFRKEGQNVTLSCEQNLNHDAMYWYRQDPGQGLRLIYYSQIVNDFQKGDIAEGYSVSREKKESFPLTVTSAQKNPTAFYLCASSMTPRDRGRNEQFFGPGTRLTVL.

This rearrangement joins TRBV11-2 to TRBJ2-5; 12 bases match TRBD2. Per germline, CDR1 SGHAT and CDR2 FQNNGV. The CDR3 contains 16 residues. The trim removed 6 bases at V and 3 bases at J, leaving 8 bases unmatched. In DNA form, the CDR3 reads TGTGCCAGCAGTTATCGAGGACTAGCGGGAAAAGAGACCCAGTACTTC. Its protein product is CASSYRGLAGKETQYF.

CDR3 bases: TGTGCCAGCAGTCGGGGGGCGGGAGGGCGTTACGAGCAGTACTTC. Its translation: CASSRGAGGRYEQYF. The chain combines TRBV27 with TRBJ2-7; TRBD2 agrees at 9 bases. This CDR3 comprises 15 residues. Per the germline V gene, CDR1 is MNHEY and CDR2 is SMNVEV (reference sequence). V lost 5 bases, J lost 4 bases, and 9 bases stayed unmatched.

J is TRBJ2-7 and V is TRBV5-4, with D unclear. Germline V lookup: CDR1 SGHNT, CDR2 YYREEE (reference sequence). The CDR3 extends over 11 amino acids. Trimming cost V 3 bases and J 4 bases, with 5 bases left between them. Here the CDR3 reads CASSSQYEQYF. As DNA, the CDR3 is TGTGCCAGCAGCTCACAGTACGAGCAGTACTTC.

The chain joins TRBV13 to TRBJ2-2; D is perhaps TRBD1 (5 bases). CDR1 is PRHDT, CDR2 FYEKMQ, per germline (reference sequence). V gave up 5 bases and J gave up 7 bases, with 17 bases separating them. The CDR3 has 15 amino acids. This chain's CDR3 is CASSLRQGVGGELFF. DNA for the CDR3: TGTGCCAGCAGCCTGAGGCAAGGGGTGGGCGGGGAGCTGTTTTTT.

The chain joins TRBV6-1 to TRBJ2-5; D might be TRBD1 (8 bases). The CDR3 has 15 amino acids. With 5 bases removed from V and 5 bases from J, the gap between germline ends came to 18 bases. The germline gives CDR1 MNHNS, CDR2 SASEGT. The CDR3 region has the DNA TGTGCCAGCAGTCGACAGGGGAGGGCCCCGGAGACCCAGTACTTC. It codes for CASSRQGRAPETQYF.

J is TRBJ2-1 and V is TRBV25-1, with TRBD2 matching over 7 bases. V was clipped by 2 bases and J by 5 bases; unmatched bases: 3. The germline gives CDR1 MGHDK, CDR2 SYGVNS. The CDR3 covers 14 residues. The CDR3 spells CASSEGAGNNEQFF. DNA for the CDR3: TGTGCCAGCAGTGAAGGAGCGGGGAACAATGAGCAGTTCTTC.

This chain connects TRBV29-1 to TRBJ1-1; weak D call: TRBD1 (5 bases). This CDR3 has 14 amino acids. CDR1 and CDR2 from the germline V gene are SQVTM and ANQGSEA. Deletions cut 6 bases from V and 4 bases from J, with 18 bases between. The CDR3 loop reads CSVVRGGRGTEAFF. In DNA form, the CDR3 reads TGCAGCGTCGTCCGGGGGGGGAGAGGCACTGAAGCTTTCTTT.